The following is a T cell receptor (beta chain) sequence with its context. Its antigen is as yet unknown. This sample was taken from a study of CXCR3-negative and CXCR3-positive naive CD8 T cells. Notes on the study in general: Relative to CXCR3-negative naive cells, CXCR3-positive naive cells had more hydrophobic TRB CDR3s.

This CDR3 is 14 amino acids long. Germline CDR1 and CDR2: MGHDK and SYGVNS. Through 5' RACE with UMI labels, the TRB cDNA libraries were prepared. TCRdb reanalyzed the 5' RACE reads and collapses them to one entry per CDR3 protein, without DNA. The repertoire shows some 140,000 distinct CDR3 sequences; the top ten hold about 0.48%. Sequencing used naive CXCR3+ CD8+ T cells from blood. Subset indicated: CD45RO-CCR7+CD27+CD95- naive CD8+ T cells expressing CXCR3 (TNR3+). The V call is TRBV25-1, the J call TRBJ2-1; absent DNA, TCRdb's TRBD2 call cannot be checked. The origin of this receptor is a human donor in good health. Some clones in this sample may be carry-over from other donors' samples. This CDR3 is CASRGGLVPVEQFF.